One sample yielded the 10 T cell receptor beta chains listed below, sequenced in a study of CD8 T cells in ankylosing spondylitis (dated by TCRdb to 2016 to 2017). The full study reports these points: A TCR beta motif made up of 7 to 9 highly homologous amino acid variants appeared to be characteristic of blood from ankylosing spondylitis patients.

Libraries were constructed by 5' RACE. The run used an Illumina HiSeq 2500. Clones were called with MiXCR by TCRdb after fastp trimmed the public reads at Q25, and only in-frame beta chains were retained. Each CDR3 protein gets just one entry, which takes the most common genes and DNA from the rows behind it. For this sample the table gives 200,000 to 250,000 distinct CDR3 sequences, of which about 6.7% were detected only once. The top ten constitute about 14% of the sample. No antigen has been identified for these receptors. Sample: blood, either unsorted or a sorted T cell fraction (not recorded which). These receptors all come from a male donor with ankylosing spondylitis.

The J gene is TRBJ1-3, the V gene TRBV12-3 or TRBV12-4, with D uncertain. The CDR3 spans 18 residues. The CDR3 here is CTFSFVAFLRSSGNTIYF. CDR3 DNA sequence: TGTACCTTCAGTTTTGTAGCATTTCTCCGCTCCTCTGGAAACACCATATATTTT.

The table lists this clonotype with many counts. The gene calls are TRBV20-1 and TRBJ2-7, with TRBD2 matching over 8 bases. V shed 1 base, J shed 4 bases, and the junction held 6 bases outside the gene matches. Germline-derived CDR1 and CDR2 are DFQATT and SNEGSKA (reference sequence). This CDR3 has 14 amino acids. This CDR3 reads CSARGASGSYEQYF. In DNA, the CDR3 is TGCAGTGCTAGAGGAGCTAGCGGGTCATACGAGCAGTACTTC.

This chain joins TRBV21-1 and TRBJ2-7; TRBD1 was called by the table and not checked on the DNA. TRBV21-1 is a recognized pseudogene. This CDR3 has 14 amino acids. CDR3: CASSRDRASHEQYF. The CDR3 DNA follows: TGTGCCAGCAGCCGGGACAGGGCGTCCCACGAGCAGTACTTC.

This clonotype was picked up many times. V and J are TRBV6-2 or TRBV6-3 and TRBJ2-2; D is unclear. Germline CDR1 is MNHEY and CDR2 is SVGEGT. Trimming left V 0 bases short and J 5 bases short, with 7 bases between. CDR3 length equals 14 residues. The chain's CDR3 is CASSYSPSTGELFF. In nucleotides, the CDR3 is TGTGCCAGCAGTTACTCCCCCTCAACCGGGGAGCTGTTTTTT.

This clonotype was picked up many times. The J gene is TRBJ1-5, the V gene TRBV4-3, with D unclear. The CDR3 is 14 residues long. Between the trimmed V and J ends, which lost 4 bases and 0 bases, there was a span of 7 bases. CDR1 and CDR2 from the germline V gene are LGHNA and YSLEER. The CDR3 bases are TGCGCCAGCAGCCCGCAATATAGCAATCAGCCCCAGCATTTT. Its translation is CASSPQYSNQPQHF.

The V gene is TRBV19, the J gene TRBJ2-7, with 10 bases that match TRBD1. This CDR3 region has 15 residues. V trimming: 6 bases; J trimming: 4 bases; junction bases outside the gene matches: 9. The germline gives CDR1 LNHDA, CDR2 SQIVND (reference sequence). The DNA for the CDR3 is TGTGCCAGTAGCCCCAAGCGGGACAGGGGTTACGAGCAGTACTTC. It yields the protein CASSPKRDRGYEQYF.

This clonotype was recorded many times. The chain couples TRBV11-2 to TRBJ2-1; D is undetermined. The CDR3 runs to 12 residues. From germline, CDR1 is SGHAT and CDR2 FQNNGV. Trimming left V 5 bases short and J 8 bases short, with 10 bases between. The CDR3 DNA follows: TGTGCCAGCAGCCCCTATAGGGATGAGCAGTTCTTC. Translation: CASSPYRDEQFF.

This clonotype was counted many times. CDR3 nucleotides: TGTGCCACCCACCCAGGAAGTTCCACCGGGGAGCTGTTTTTT. Encoded protein: CATHPGSSTGELFF. This chain connects TRBV24-1 to TRBJ2-2; D is undetermined. The length of the CDR3 is 14 residues. Deletions cut 9 bases from V and 4 bases from J, with 14 bases between. The germline V gene encodes CDR1 KGHDR and CDR2 SFDVKD.

V usage is TRBV5-1 and J usage is TRBJ2-1; D might be TRBD1 or TRBD2, each matching 5 bases. This CDR3 has 12 residues. Germline V gene sequence: CDR1 SGHRS, CDR2 YFSETQ. With 6 bases removed from V and 5 bases from J, the gap between germline ends came to 9 bases. The CDR3: CASTGDHNEQFF. The CDR3 DNA reads TGCGCCAGCACCGGGGACCACAATGAGCAGTTCTTC.

This clonotype appeared many times. The genes are TRBV27 and TRBJ2-7; 8 bases are shared with TRBD1. Trimming removed 6 bases from V and 3 bases from J; junction bases left unmatched: 4. Germline assignment: CDR1 MNHEY and CDR2 SMNVEV (reference sequence). This CDR3 spans 13 amino acids. The DNA for the CDR3 is TGTGCCAGCAGCCACAGGGGGGACTACGAGCAGTACTTC. Its protein product is CASSHRGDYEQYF.